The rows below give T cell receptor beta chains drawn from one sample of a study of shared clonotypes between healthy human individuals. TCRdb keeps only in-frame clones here, not all; method: immunoSEQ multiplex PCR. The table includes millions of clones, about 95% detected once. The sequencing input was naive CD8+ T cells sorted from blood. All receptors derive from a man younger than 35 in good health. The CDR3 runs from the conserved cysteine through the conserved F or W. D genes are given only for firm matches. Expanded clones are given a class, and other clones once, few, many or no size at all.

J: TRBJ1-5
V: TRBV5-6
D: NA
size: once
CDR3: CASSLTRGFSNQPQHF
DNA: TGTGCCAGCAGCTTGACCAGAGGGTTTAGCAATCAGCCCCAGCATTTT

J: TRBJ2-7
V: TRBV9
D: NA
size: NA
CDR3: CASSDQGNEQYF
DNA: TGTGCCAGCAGCGACCAGGGGAACGAGCAGTACTTC

J: TRBJ1-2
V: TRBV2
D: TRBD1
size: NA
CDR3: CASINTGGWGYTF
DNA: TGTGCCAGCATCAACACAGGGGGCTGGGGCTACACCTTC

J: TRBJ2-2
V: TRBV4-1
D: TRBD2
size: NA
CDR3: CASSQDWSGGAFSGELFF
DNA: TGCGCCAGCAGCCAAGACTGGAGCGGGGGGGCCTTCTCCGGGGAGCTGTTTTTT

J: TRBJ1-2
V: TRBV29-1
D: NA
size: NA
CDR3: CSVEGSYGYTF
DNA: TGCAGCGTTGAGGGTTCCTATGGCTACACCTTC

J: TRBJ2-3
V: TRBV27
D: TRBD2
size: NA
CDR3: CASSPPTSGTTDTQYF
DNA: TGTGCCAGCAGTCCCCCAACTAGCGGGACAACAGATACGCAGTATTTT

J: TRBJ2-7
V: TRBV10-3
D: NA
size: NA
CDR3: CAIQVSYEQYF
DNA: TGTGCCATACAGGTCTCCTACGAGCAGTACTTC

J: TRBJ2-5
V: TRBV27
D: NA
size: NA
CDR3: CASSLIGSGAGETQYF
DNA: TGTGCCAGCAGTTTAATCGGTTCTGGAGCAGGGGAGACCCAGTACTTC

J: TRBJ1-5
V: TRBV7-8
D: NA
size: once
CDR3: CASSPRIGQPQHF
DNA: TGTGCCAGCAGCCCCAGGATAGGCCAGCCCCAGCATTTT

J: TRBJ2-1
V: TRBV10-2
D: TRBD2
size: NA
CDR3: CASSGGLAEGSYNEQFF
DNA: TGCGCCAGCAGTGGGGGACTAGCGGAGGGCTCCTACAATGAGCAGTTCTTC

J: TRBJ2-2
V: TRBV28
D: NA
size: NA
CDR3: CASSLFQGSTGELFF
DNA: TGTGCCAGCAGTTTATTTCAGGGGAGCACCGGGGAGCTGTTTTTT

J: TRBJ1-2
V: TRBV9
D: NA
size: NA
CDR3: CASSGRDTIYGYTF
DNA: TGTGCCAGCAGCGGACGGGACACCATCTATGGCTACACCTTC

J: TRBJ2-2
V: TRBV28
D: NA
size: NA
CDR3: CASSLFEGERTGELFF
DNA: TGTGCCAGCAGTTTATTTGAGGGGGAGAGGACCGGGGAGCTGTTTTTT

J: TRBJ2-5
V: TRBV7-9
D: NA
size: NA
CDR3: CASSPEYF
DNA: TGTGCCAGCAGCCCCGAGTACTTC

J: TRBJ2-1
V: TRBV11-3
D: NA
size: NA
CDR3: CASSFGTNEQFF
DNA: TGTGCCAGCAGCTTTGGGACAAACGAGCAGTTCTTC

J: TRBJ2-7
V: TRBV5-4
D: NA
size: NA
CDR3: CASSLDRSTYEQYF
DNA: TGTGCCAGCAGCTTGGACAGGTCCACCTACGAGCAGTACTTC

J: TRBJ2-7
V: TRBV9
D: NA
size: NA
CDR3: CASSAYPGPTYEQYF
DNA: TGTGCCAGCAGCGCTTACCCGGGCCCCACCTACGAGCAGTACTTC

J: TRBJ2-1
V: TRBV27
D: NA
size: once
CDR3: CASSFGTESYNEQFF
DNA: TGTGCCAGCAGTTTCGGCACCGAGTCCTACAATGAGCAGTTCTTC

J: TRBJ1-2
V: TRBV11-3
D: NA
size: NA
CDR3: CASSHVRGLNYGYTF
DNA: TGTGCCAGCAGCCACGTACGCGGGTTAAACTATGGCTACACCTTC

J: TRBJ2-7
V: TRBV5-1
D: NA
size: NA
CDR3: CASSLASGYEQYF
DNA: TGCGCCAGCAGCTTGGCCTCAGGCTACGAGCAGTACTTC

J: TRBJ2-1
V: TRBV4-3
D: NA
size: NA
CDR3: CASSLVGPYNEQFF
DNA: TGCGCCAGCAGCCTAGTAGGGCCCTACAATGAGCAGTTCTTC

J: TRBJ2-5
V: TRBV5-1
D: NA
size: few
CDR3: CASSLGGVQETQYF
DNA: TGCGCCAGCAGCTTGGGTGGGGTACAGGAGACCCAGTACTTC

J: TRBJ1-1
V: TRBV13
D: TRBD1
size: once
CDR3: CASSPTGEGARSEAFF
DNA: TGTGCCAGCAGCCCCACAGGGGAGGGGGCGCGAAGTGAAGCTTTCTTT

J: TRBJ1-2
V: TRBV4-2
D: NA
size: NA
CDR3: CASSPPPVGGPNYGYTF
DNA: TGTGCCAGCAGCCCTCCCCCCGTCGGCGGACCTAACTATGGCTACACCTTC

J: TRBJ1-4
V: TRBV6-5
D: NA
size: NA
CDR3: CASRQGLTEKLFF
DNA: TGTGCCAGCAGGCAAGGGTTGACTGAAAAACTGTTTTTT

J: TRBJ2-1
V: TRBV27
D: TRBD2
size: NA
CDR3: CASSLILAGGPGDEQFF
DNA: TGTGCCAGCAGCCTGATATTAGCGGGAGGGCCGGGTGATGAGCAGTTCTTC

J: TRBJ2-7
V: TRBV4-1
D: NA
size: once
CDR3: CASSQPASYEQYF
DNA: TGCGCCAGCAGCCAACCCGCCTCCTACGAGCAGTACTTC

J: TRBJ1-3
V: TRBV6-1
D: NA
size: NA
CDR3: CASRLQDSGNTIYF
DNA: TGTGCCAGCAGATTACAGGACTCTGGAAACACCATATATTTT

J: TRBJ2-7
V: TRBV5-6
D: NA
size: NA
CDR3: CASSWGSVLEQYF
DNA: TGTGCCAGCAGCTGGGGCAGCGTTCTCGAGCAGTACTTC

J: TRBJ2-7
V: TRBV28
D: NA
size: NA
CDR3: CASSPWQSANYEQYF
DNA: TGTGCCAGCAGCCCTTGGCAGTCCGCTAACTACGAGCAGTACTTC

J: TRBJ2-2
V: TRBV2
D: NA
size: NA
CDR3: CASMTVNTGELFF
DNA: TGTGCCAGCATGACAGTGAACACCGGGGAGCTGTTTTTT

J: TRBJ2-1
V: TRBV7-9
D: NA
size: NA
CDR3: CASSTSSNEQFF
DNA: TGTGCCAGCAGCACTAGCTCCAATGAGCAGTTCTTC

J: TRBJ2-5
V: TRBV6-5
D: NA
size: NA
CDR3: CASSYEGYVETQYF
DNA: TGTGCCAGCAGTTACGAGGGGTACGTGGAGACCCAGTACTTC

J: TRBJ1-3
V: TRBV30
D: NA
size: NA
CDR3: CACQGPLGNTIYF
DNA: TGTGCCTGCCAAGGGCCCTTAGGAAACACCATATATTTT

J: TRBJ2-3
V: TRBV30
D: TRBD1
size: NA
CDR3: CACQHRGQGTDTQYF
DNA: TGTGCCTGCCAACATAGGGGGCAGGGCACAGATACGCAGTATTTT

J: TRBJ2-7
V: TRBV19
D: TRBD1
size: NA
CDR3: CASSILQGAGEQYF
DNA: TGTGCCAGTAGTATATTACAGGGGGCAGGGGAGCAGTACTTC

J: TRBJ2-3
V: TRBV27
D: NA
size: once
CDR3: CASSHGAGTDTQYF
DNA: TGTGCCAGCAGCCACGGGGCCGGGACAGATACGCAGTATTTT

J: TRBJ1-1
V: TRBV28
D: NA
size: NA
CDR3: CASSLNKNTEAFF
DNA: TGTGCCAGCAGTCTCAACAAGAACACTGAAGCTTTCTTT

J: TRBJ1-2
V: TRBV19
D: NA
size: NA
CDR3: CASSVPEKGLYGYTF
DNA: TGTGCCAGTAGTGTCCCCGAGAAGGGACTCTATGGCTACACCTTC

J: TRBJ2-7
V: TRBV7-6
D: TRBD2
size: NA
CDR3: CASSLELGGGAPNEQYF
DNA: TGTGCCAGCAGCTTAGAGCTCGGGGGGGGCGCCCCCAACGAGCAGTACTTC

J: TRBJ2-1
V: TRBV27
D: TRBD2
size: once
CDR3: CASSVGASGGRRFF
DNA: TGTGCCAGCAGCGTAGGGGCTAGCGGGGGACGAAGGTTCTTC

J: TRBJ1-5
V: TRBV19
D: TRBD1
size: NA
CDR3: CASSEQGNSNQPQHF
DNA: TGTGCCAGTAGTGAACAGGGGAATAGCAATCAGCCCCAGCATTTT

J: TRBJ2-5
V: TRBV11-2
D: NA
size: NA
CDR3: CASSPTSYETQYF
DNA: TGTGCCAGCAGCCCGACTAGTTATGAGACCCAGTACTTC

J: TRBJ2-7
V: TRBV4-1
D: NA
size: NA
CDR3: CASSQATNYEQYF
DNA: TGCGCCAGCAGCCAAGCGACGAACTACGAGCAGTACTTC

J: TRBJ1-2
V: TRBV2
D: NA
size: NA
CDR3: CASKGLPDYGYTF
DNA: TGTGCCAGCAAAGGATTACCAGACTATGGCTACACCTTC

J: TRBJ2-5
V: TRBV9
D: NA
size: NA
CDR3: CASSAYQGGEETQYF
DNA: TGTGCCAGCAGCGCGTATCAGGGCGGTGAGGAGACCCAGTACTTC

J: TRBJ2-7
V: TRBV11-2
D: NA
size: NA
CDR3: CASSFPGLGNPSYEQYF
DNA: TGTGCCAGCAGCTTCCCGGGATTGGGAAATCCCTCCTACGAGCAGTACTTC

J: TRBJ1-4
V: TRBV7-9
D: TRBD1
size: NA
CDR3: CASSSYAYRGQDEKLFF
DNA: TGTGCCAGCAGCTCTTACGCATACAGGGGGCAAGATGAAAAACTGTTTTTT

J: TRBJ2-7
V: TRBV30
D: TRBD1
size: NA
CDR3: CAWSDRGTLSYEQYF
DNA: TGTGCCTGGAGCGACAGGGGGACCCTCTCCTACGAGCAGTACTTC

J: TRBJ1-2
V: TRBV19
D: TRBD1
size: NA
CDR3: CASRGPSVMGYTF
DNA: TGTGCCAGCAGGGGGCCCTCCGTGATGGGCTACACCTTC

J: TRBJ1-2
V: TRBV6-5
D: TRBD1
size: NA
CDR3: CASSPDRGNGYTF
DNA: TGTGCCAGCAGCCCCGACAGGGGCAATGGCTACACCTTC

J: TRBJ1-5
V: TRBV6-5
D: NA
size: NA
CDR3: CASSYGPNQPQHF
DNA: TGTGCCAGCAGTTACGGCCCCAATCAGCCCCAGCATTTT

J: TRBJ1-3
V: TRBV13
D: NA
size: NA
CDR3: CASSANLRDGGSGNTIYF
DNA: TGTGCCAGCAGCGCAAACCTCCGGGACGGAGGCTCTGGAAACACCATATATTTT

J: TRBJ2-7
V: TRBV12-2
D: NA
size: NA
CDR3: CASRPTGQGSGEQYF
DNA: TGTGCAAGTCGCCCGACGGGACAGGGCTCGGGAGAGCAGTACTTC

J: TRBJ2-7
V: TRBV4-1
D: TRBD2
size: NA
CDR3: CASSQSSGGALDEQYF
DNA: TGCGCCAGCAGCCAGTCAAGCGGGGGGGCCCTGGACGAGCAGTACTTC

J: TRBJ2-5
V: TRBV28
D: TRBD1
size: NA
CDR3: CASSTPTGGGMKTQYF
DNA: TGTGCCAGCAGCACTCCTACAGGGGGCGGAATGAAGACCCAGTACTTC

J: TRBJ2-7
V: TRBV5-1
D: TRBD1
size: once
CDR3: CASSWTGNEGEQYF
DNA: TGCGCCAGCAGCTGGACAGGGAATGAGGGGGAGCAGTACTTC